The present TCR beta chain was sequenced within a study of CD8 T cells in Susac syndrome. The wider study: Six sequenced Susac syndrome patients had clinically active disease, while eight or nine were in remission. Study results and caveats: Clonal expansion involving Susac CD8+ cells peaked in TEMRA cells and active patients.

Negative isolation yielded CD8+ and CD4+ T cells; FACS enriched TEMRA cells. The CDR3 is 17 amino acids. Trimming took off 3 bases at V and 2 bases at J, with 20 bases between the two ends. The germline V gene encodes CDR1 ENHRY and CDR2 SYGVKD. As for this clonotype: Its target is not known.

The authors reverse transcribed roughly 0.5 to 1 ug RNA with random hexamers. TCR beta CDR3 was amplified by immunoSEQ multiplex PCR. This amplification extended across 54 Vbeta and 13 Jbeta segments. Each CDR3 protein is one row after TCRdb ran MiXCR on the immunoSEQ multiplex PCR reads. This sample has about 76,000 distinct CDR3 sequences; around 93% occur once, and the top ten carry roughly 0.47%. The gene calls are TRBV10-3 and TRBJ2-7; perhaps TRBD1 as D (5 bases). Sequencing was performed on CD8+ T cells from PBMCs. This clonotype was obtained from a human donor with Susac syndrome. The CDR3 DNA reads TGTGCCATCAGTGACTCCGTGATGGCCAGGGCCGCCTACGAGCAGTACTTC. Its translation is CAISDSVMARAAYEQYF.